Here is one TCR beta chain with its context. Its target is not known. Magnetic beads with positive selection isolated CD4+ and CD8+ fractions, whose purity was verified by flow cytometry. The data are from a study of somatic mutations in cytotoxic T cells in rheumatoid arthritis. For the study at large: Some V beta antibody-stained T-cell populations were flow-sorted at nearly 100% purity, including V beta1+ cells sequenced for TCRB.

Study results and caveats: The study found CD8+ clonality increased with age in rheumatoid arthritis patients, not healthy controls. Nobody knew which antigens the expanded CD8+ clones targeted.

The CDR3 is 14 residues long. The V and J ends lost 3 bases and 5 bases respectively, with 13 bases between them. Germline CDR1 reads LGHNA; CDR2 reads YNFKEQ. Assay: immunoSEQ multiplex PCR; the TCRdb copy retains only in-frame clones and omits some. The sample holds 12,000 or so clones; about 70% are singletons and the top ten take around 40%. Specimen: CD8+ T cells sorted from blood. This chain links TRBV4-2 with TRBJ2-5; perhaps TRBD1 as D (5 bases). The clonotype originates from a man in his 60s in good health. For the CDR3, the DNA is TGTGCCAGCAGCCAGCTTACAGGCGTGGAGACCCAGTACTTC. Encoded protein: CASSQLTGVETQYF.